This T cell receptor beta chain was retrieved from a study of CD8 T cell repertoires and HIV-1 epitope variants. Looking at the study overall: Autologous T cell-negative cells served as antigen-presenting cells in equal numbers. An uncultured baseline aliquot held 1M T cells. Points from the study as a whole: This assay reports beta chains of antigen-expanded cells, not T cell function.

TCR beta CDR3 was sequenced at survey depth on immunoSEQ. Profiled with immunoSEQ multiplex PCR; TCRdb holds only in-frame clones, not every one. The sample lists under 100,000 clones; around 75% were seen once. Germline V gene lookup returns CDR1 SNHLY and CDR2 FYNNEI. V dropped 1 base and J dropped 5 bases, with 3 bases sitting between them. The CDR3 is 13 residues long. Concerning this clone: Its specificity is unknown.

The sample consisted of uncultured baseline CD8+ T cells from peripheral blood mononuclear cells (PBMCs). This sequence was found in a male donor with HIV. The chain links TRBV2 to TRBJ1-6; the D is unclear. CDR3 bases: TGTGCCAGCAGTGAAGAAAATAATTCACCCCTCCACTTT. It yields the protein CASSEENNSPLHF. The variable domain in full, with the rest retrieved from reference TRBV2 and TRBJ1-6, is EPEVTQTPSHQVTQMGQEVILRCVPISNHLYFYWYRQILGQKVEFLVSFYNNEISEKSEIFDDQFSVERPDGSNFTLKIRSTKLEDSAMYFCASSEENNSPLHFGNGTRLTVT.